A single sample is the source of the 11 T cell receptor beta chains below, sequenced in a study of glioma-infiltrating T cells. Amplification of TCR alpha and beta CDR3 regions from RNA used iRepertoire nested multiplex PCR. TCRdb reanalysed the multiplex PCR reads using MiXCR and keeps one entry per CDR3 protein. The sample holds about 380,000 distinct CDR3 sequences, about two fifths seen once. Sequenced: glioma tissue, nonneoplastic brain tissue, or PBMCs (not recorded which). These receptors were collected from a human donor with low-grade glioma or glioblastoma, undergoing nonglioma brain surgery, or in good health (not recorded which).

This clonotype was recorded a few times. This chain uses TRBV6-5 with TRBJ2-2; D possibly corresponds to TRBD2 (6 bases). CDR1 is MNHEY and CDR2 is SVGAGI in the germline V gene. The CDR3 has 16 residues. V was pared by 6 bases and J by 0 bases, with 14 bases between. The CDR3: CASSPLRGANTGELFF. For the CDR3, the DNA is TGTGCCAGCAGCCCCTTGCGGGGAGCGAACACCGGGGAGCTGTTTTTT.

This clonotype was counted ten times or more. The chain links TRBV6-1 to TRBJ2-1; 7 positions match TRBD2. This CDR3 has 16 amino acids. With 3 bases clipped from V and 7 bases from J, the junction kept 12 bases outside the gene matches. Germline lookup yields CDR1 MNHNS and CDR2 SASEGT. Written as DNA, the CDR3 is TGTGCCAGCAGTGATGGGGGGGGACCCGCGAGTAATGAGCAGTTCTTC. It encodes CASSDGGGPASNEQFF.

Worth noting for this clonotype: A much larger clone differs from this one at a single base, so this may be a read error. The conserved final phenylalanine or tryptophan is absent from the CDR3, which likely points to a read error. This chain uses TRBV6-2 or TRBV6-3 with TRBJ1-1; D is ambiguous. V lost 1 base and J lost 8, with 2 bases in between. Germline V gene data show CDR1 as MNHEY and CDR2 as SVGEGT. The CDR3 contains 10 residues. CDR3 sequence: CASSYLEAFL. CDR3 DNA: TGTGCCAGCAGTTACTTGGAAGCTTTCCTT.

The rearrangement joins TRBV6-5 to TRBJ2-7; a weak D match, TRBD2 (5 bases). V lost 0 bases and J lost 2, with 14 bases in between. The CDR3 consists of 16 residues. Germline lookup yields CDR1 MNHEY and CDR2 SVGAGI. CDR3 DNA sequence: TGTGCCAGCAGTTACTCGAGCCGGGAACTAACCTACGAGCAGTACTTC. Translation: CASSYSSRELTYEQYF.

This clonotype has ten or more counts. The chain joins TRBV28 to TRBJ2-7; D could derive from TRBD1 or TRBD2 (5 bases each). The CDR3 extends over 15 amino acids. The germline V gene encodes CDR1 MDHEN and CDR2 SYDVKM. V dropped 2 bases and J dropped 5 bases, with 16 bases sitting between them. The CDR3 here is CASSLLGVRIHEQYF. The CDR3 region has the DNA TGTGCCAGCAGTTTACTGGGGGTACGGATCCACGAGCAGTACTTC.

About this clonotype itself: This may be a read error, as it is one base from a much larger clone. The chain recombines TRBV27 with TRBJ2-1; 14 bases match TRBD2. J was trimmed by 11 bases and V by 5 bases; bases with no gene match: 11. CDR3 length: 16 amino acids. CDR1 and CDR2 from the germline V gene are MNHEY and SMNVEV (reference sequence). In nucleotides, the CDR3 is TGTGCCAGCAGTCGGGGGACTAGCGGGAGTTTTAATAAGCAGTTCTTC. Amino acids: CASSRGTSGSFNKQFF.

V gene TRBV10-3 combines with J gene TRBJ1-4; D remains unclear. Germline lookup yields CDR1 ENHRY and CDR2 SYGVKD. V was shortened by 3 bases and J by 8 bases, with 19 bases between the two germline ends. The CDR3 loop spans 16 amino acids. The CDR3 loop reads CAISDPRGPGAEKLFF. For the CDR3, the DNA is TGTGCCATCAGTGACCCCCGGGGTCCCGGTGCAGAAAAACTGTTTTTT.

On this clonotype itself: A much larger clone lies one base from this, so it may be a read error. The chain joins TRBV2 to TRBJ2-5; D gene unclear. CDR1 is SNHLY and CDR2 is FYNNEI in the germline V gene. The CDR3 totals 13 residues. DNA of the CDR3: TGTGCCAGCAGACTATCACCATTCGAGACCCAGCACTTC. Translated, it gives CASRLSPFETQHF.

This chain uses TRBV28 with TRBJ1-1; tentatively, D is TRBD1 (5 bases). The length of the CDR3 is 13 residues. Trimming took off 7 bases at V and 4 bases at J, with 13 bases between the two ends. Looked up from germline, CDR1 is MDHEN and CDR2 is SYDVKM. The CDR3 nucleotides are TGTGCCAGCACCCGATGGGGGGGCACTGAAGCTTTCTTT. Protein: CASTRWGGTEAFF.

This clonotype was detected many times. The rearrangement links TRBV6-1 to TRBJ1-3; D ambiguous. The CDR3 has 13 residues. CDR1 is MNHNS, CDR2 SASEGT, per germline. Trimming removed 6 bases at V and 1 base at J, with 7 bases between. DNA for the CDR3: TGTGCCAGCAGGCTACCTTCTGGAAACACCATATATTTT. This translates into CASRLPSGNTIYF.

This sequence joins TRBV7-3 and TRBJ2-1; a possible D gene is TRBD1 (6 bases). Germline V gene data show CDR1 as SGHTA and CDR2 as FQGTGA. Deletions cut 3 bases from V and 9 bases from J, with 12 bases between. This CDR3 contains 13 residues. The CDR3 DNA follows: TGTGCCAGCAGCTTTGGGGGCGAAGGTGAGCAGTTCTTC. It translates to CASSFGGEGEQFF.